Listed here are 20 T cell receptor beta chains from one sample, sequenced in a study of OX40 agonist ivuxolimab in advanced cancers. Clones were sequenced by immunoSEQ multiplex PCR, and TCRdb holds only the in-frame ones, with some missing. The sample contains fewer than 25,000 clones, about two thirds of which appear only once. This sample comprised CD4+ or CD8+ T cells sorted from blood, obtained in a trial of the OX40 agonist ivuxolimab. The receptors come from an adult with an advanced solid tumor such as melanoma, head and neck, liver or kidney cancer.

This rearrangement joins TRBV5-1 to TRBJ1-2; TRBD1 agrees at 8 bases. Losses at the gene ends were 0 bases for V and 7 bases for J; bases not matched to a gene: 5. The CDR3 consists of 14 residues. Germline loops: CDR1 SGHRS, CDR2 YFSETQ. The CDR3 is CASSLVQGAGGYTF. The CDR3 DNA is TGCGCCAGCAGCTTGGTGCAGGGGGCAGGTGGCTACACCTTC.

This clone came up once. The rearrangement links TRBV4-1 to TRBJ2-1, with 8 bases lining up with TRBD2. Germline loops: CDR1 MGHRA, CDR2 YSYEKL. V was clipped by 4 bases and J by 1 base; unmatched bases: 3. This CDR3 contains 15 residues. The DNA for the CDR3 is TGCGCCAGCAGCCCCGGGAGGGGTTCCTACAATGAGCAGTTCTTC. Encoded protein: CASSPGRGSYNEQFF.

The chain is built from TRBV9 and TRBJ2-7; perhaps D is TRBD1 or TRBD2 (5 bases each). The germline V gene has CDR1 SGDLS and CDR2 YYNGEE. Trimming pared 4 bases from V and 9 bases from J, leaving 17 bases between. CDR3 length: 13 amino acids. Here the CDR3 reads CASSRDLGERQYF. CDR3 sequence (DNA): TGTGCCAGCAGCCGGGACCTAGGGGAAAGGCAGTACTTC. Looking up the rest from reference TRBV9 and TRBJ2-7 gives the full variable domain: DSGVTQTPKHLITATGQRVTLRCSPRSGDLSVYWYQQSLDQGLQFLIQYYNGEERAKGNILERFSAQQFPDLHSELNLSSLELGDSALYFCASSRDLGERQYFGPGTRLTVT.

Notes on this clone: Mismatch with germline at one junction end may stem from a read error. The V call is TRBV27, the J call TRBJ1-5, with a weak D call TRBD1 (5 bases). The CDR3 is 15 amino acids. Germline V CDR1 and CDR2: MNHEY, SMNVEV (reference sequence). CDR3 sequence reads: CASSLSGAINQPQHF. CDR3 DNA sequence: TGTGCCAGCAGCTTATCTGGGGCTATCAATCAGCCCCAGCATTTT.

The chain has TRBV19 and TRBJ2-7, with no clear D. This CDR3 contains 16 residues. The germline gives CDR1 LNHDA, CDR2 SQIVND (reference sequence). V was clipped by 3 bases and J by 4 bases, with 19 bases between them. The DNA of the CDR3 is TGTGCCAGTAGTATTTCCGCCAGTCCGCCATTGTACGAGCAGTACTTC. Residues: CASSISASPPLYEQYF.

The rearrangement uses TRBV4-3 and TRBJ2-1; D gene uncertain. Trimming removed 0 bases at V and 5 bases at J, with 11 bases between. CDR3 length: 15 amino acids. Germline V gene lookup returns CDR1 LGHNA and CDR2 YSLEER. CDR3: CASSQEGFGHNEQFF. The DNA for the CDR3 is TGCGCCAGCAGCCAAGAGGGGTTTGGTCACAATGAGCAGTTCTTC.

The V call is TRBV6-6, the J call TRBJ2-7; D possibly corresponds to TRBD1 (6 bases). V was shortened by 6 bases and J by 0 bases, with 9 bases between the two germline ends. This CDR3 is built from 13 residues. Germline V gives CDR1 MNHNY, CDR2 SVGAGI (reference sequence). The CDR3: CASREQGSYEQYF. The CDR3 DNA is TGTGCCAGCAGGGAACAGGGCTCCTACGAGCAGTACTTC.

This chain connects TRBV10-3 to TRBJ1-2; 9 bases line up with TRBD1. Germline trimming cut 7 bases from V and 5 bases from J; bases unmatched to any gene: 5. Germline V gene lookup returns CDR1 ENHRY and CDR2 SYGVKD. This CDR3 comprises 13 residues. The CDR3 sequence: CAITRDRVYGYTF. The CDR3 nucleotides are TGTGCCATCACCCGGGACAGGGTTTATGGCTACACCTTC.

J is TRBJ2-1 and V is TRBV6-1, with 12 positions matching TRBD2. Trimming at V came to 5 bases and at J to 5 bases, leaving 10 bases not matched to a gene. This CDR3 contains 17 residues. Per germline, CDR1 MNHNS and CDR2 SASEGT. The CDR3 loop reads CASSQGLAGMVDNEQFF. Written as DNA, the CDR3 is TGTGCCAGCAGTCAAGGACTAGCGGGAATGGTTGACAATGAGCAGTTCTTC.

The chain joins TRBV5-6 to TRBJ1-4, with D uncertain. V was shortened by 4 bases and J by 1 base, with 14 bases between the two germline ends. Germline CDR1 reads SGHDT; CDR2 reads YYEEEE. CDR3 length equals 16 residues. The CDR3 reads CASSGWMGRTNEKLFF. The CDR3 coding sequence is TGTGCCAGCAGCGGATGGATGGGAAGAACTAATGAAAAACTGTTTTTT.

This clone was detected a few times. The chain's CDR3 is CASSSLSFYEQYF. The CDR3 DNA reads TGTGCCAGCAGCTCCTTGAGTTTCTACGAGCAGTACTTC. The J gene is TRBJ2-7, the V gene TRBV7-2; no reliable D call. V was pared by 4 bases and J by 3 bases, with 10 bases between. Germline-derived CDR1 and CDR2 are SGHTA and FQGNSA. This CDR3 is built from 13 residues.

The rearrangement links TRBV10-3 to TRBJ1-1; maybe TRBD1 (6 bases). The V and J ends lost 6 bases and 0 bases respectively, with 17 bases between them. The germline V gene encodes CDR1 ENHRY and CDR2 SYGVKD. The CDR3 runs 16 residues. CDR3 sequence: CAIRDSEGRMNTEAFF. The CDR3 DNA reads as TGTGCCATCAGGGACAGCGAAGGGCGAATGAACACTGAAGCTTTCTTT.

V and J are TRBV7-9 and TRBJ2-7, with a weak D call TRBD2 (6 bases). V was clipped by 5 bases and J by 1 base, with 15 bases between them. Germline V lookup: CDR1 SEHNR, CDR2 FQNEAQ (reference sequence). CDR3 length: 15 amino acids. CDR3 in amino acids: CASSDWGGLSYEQYF. The CDR3, as DNA: TGTGCCAGCAGCGATTGGGGAGGCCTTTCCTACGAGCAGTACTTC.

This clone was observed a handful of times. The chain recombines TRBV27 with TRBJ2-7, with 7 nucleotides matching TRBD2. The CDR3 covers 15 residues. Germline CDR1 and CDR2: MNHEY and SMNVEV (reference sequence). The V segment lost 4 bases and the J segment 2 bases; nucleotides outside the gene matches: 8. The DNA for the CDR3 is TGTGCCAGCAGTTCCCCGACTAGCTACACCTACGAGCAGTACTTC. Protein sequence: CASSSPTSYTYEQYF.

This chain links TRBV6-5 with TRBJ1-1; D not certain. V was cut by 7 bases and J by 1 base, with 7 bases left in between. CDR1 is MNHEY and CDR2 is SVGAGI in the germline V gene. CDR3 length equals 12 residues. The CDR3 DNA is TGTGCCAGCACCATGGGGAACACTGAAGCTTTCTTT. Its translation is CASTMGNTEAFF.

The chain carries TRBV5-4 and TRBJ2-5; 8 bases fit TRBD1. Per germline, CDR1 SGHNT and CDR2 YYREEE (reference sequence). The CDR3 length is 14 residues. Losses at the gene ends were 4 bases for V and 5 bases for J; bases not matched to a gene: 7. CDR3 protein: CASSPQGAAETQYF. The CDR3 DNA is TGTGCCAGCAGCCCGCAGGGGGCTGCGGAGACCCAGTACTTC.

This clone has only a few counts. The chain has TRBV6-4 and TRBJ1-3; 11 bases are shared with TRBD1. V lost 6 bases to trimming and J lost 3 bases; unmatched junction nucleotides: 7. The CDR3 contains 16 residues. In germline, CDR1 is MRHNA, CDR2 SNTAGT. The CDR3 reads CASSGPGQGDGNTIYF. CDR3 nucleotides: TGTGCCAGCAGCGGACCGGGACAGGGGGATGGAAACACCATATATTTT.

This clone was detected a few times. The chain joins TRBV15 to TRBJ2-7; 9 positions match TRBD1. Trimming removed 1 base from V and 5 bases from J; junction bases left unmatched: 6. Germline V gene data show CDR1 as LNHNV and CDR2 as YYDKDF (reference sequence). This CDR3 has 15 amino acids. The CDR3 loop is CATSRVRDRVDEQYF. For the CDR3, the DNA is TGTGCCACCAGCAGAGTCCGGGACAGGGTAGACGAGCAGTACTTC.

The chain links TRBV27 to TRBJ2-1; the D is unclear. This CDR3 spans 14 amino acids. Germline lookup yields CDR1 MNHEY and CDR2 SMNVEV (reference sequence). Trimming stripped 4 bases from V and 4 bases from J, with 11 bases between. The CDR3 protein is CASSSLDGYNEQFF. CDR3 bases: TGTGCCAGCAGTTCCTTGGACGGATACAATGAGCAGTTCTTC.

CDR3: CASSSPTNPYEQYF. The CDR3 region has the DNA TGTGCCAGCAGCTCGCCGACAAATCCCTACGAGCAGTACTTC. This chain joins TRBV7-9 and TRBJ2-7; D remains ambiguous. The CDR3 is 14 amino acids. The germline V gene encodes CDR1 SEHNR and CDR2 FQNEAQ (reference sequence). Trimming cost V 4 bases and J 2 bases, with 12 bases left between them.